This T cell receptor (beta chain) was captured in a study of blood T cells in healthy people across ages. The CDR3 covers 15 residues. CDR1 and CDR2 (germline): SEHNR, FQNEAQ (reference sequence). The authors ran a second PCR of about 6 to 11 cycles using a sample-barcoded 5' primer and a J-beta primer mix. TCRdb reprocessed the 5' RACE reads with MiXCR, giving one entry per CDR3 protein. The sample lists over 1.5 million distinct CDR3 sequences, 49% occurring once. Sequencing input: blood. The chain couples TRBV7-9 to TRBJ1-2; 10 bases fit TRBD1. This sequence originates from a woman aged 40 to 50 in good health. Here the CDR3 DNA reads TGTCCCACCCTTCAGGTGGGACAGGGGAACTATGGCTACACCTTC. This gives the protein CPTLQVGQGNYGYTF.